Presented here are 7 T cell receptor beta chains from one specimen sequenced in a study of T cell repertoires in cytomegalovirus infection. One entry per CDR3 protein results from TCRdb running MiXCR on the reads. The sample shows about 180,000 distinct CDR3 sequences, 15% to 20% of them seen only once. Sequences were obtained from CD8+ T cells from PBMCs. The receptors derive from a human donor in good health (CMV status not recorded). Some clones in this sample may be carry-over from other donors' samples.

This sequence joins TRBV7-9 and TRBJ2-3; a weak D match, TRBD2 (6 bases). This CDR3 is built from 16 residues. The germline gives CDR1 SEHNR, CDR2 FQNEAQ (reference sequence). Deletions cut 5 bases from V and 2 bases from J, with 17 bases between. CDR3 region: CASSPRTGGVTDTQYF. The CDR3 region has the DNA TGTGCCAGCAGCCCTAGGACCGGCGGGGTCACAGATACGCAGTATTTT.

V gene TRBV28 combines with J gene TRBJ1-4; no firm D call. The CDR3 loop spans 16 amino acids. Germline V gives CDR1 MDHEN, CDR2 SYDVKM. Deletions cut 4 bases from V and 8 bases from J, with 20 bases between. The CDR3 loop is CASSSPLKKLSEKLFF. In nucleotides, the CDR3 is TGTGCCAGCAGTTCCCCCCTTAAAAAACTCTCCGAAAAACTGTTTTTT.

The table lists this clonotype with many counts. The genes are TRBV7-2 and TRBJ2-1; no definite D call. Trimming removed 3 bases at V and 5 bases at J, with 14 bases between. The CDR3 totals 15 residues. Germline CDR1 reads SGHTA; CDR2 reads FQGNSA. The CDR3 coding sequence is TGTGCCAGCAGCTTGCATCCTGCTCCCAACAATGAGCAGTTCTTC. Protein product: CASSLHPAPNNEQFF.

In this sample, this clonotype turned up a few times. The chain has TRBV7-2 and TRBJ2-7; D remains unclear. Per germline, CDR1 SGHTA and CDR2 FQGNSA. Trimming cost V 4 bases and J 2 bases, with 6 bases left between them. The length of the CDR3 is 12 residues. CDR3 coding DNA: TGTGCCAGCAGCTGGCCCGCCTACGAGCAGTACTTC. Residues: CASSWPAYEQYF.

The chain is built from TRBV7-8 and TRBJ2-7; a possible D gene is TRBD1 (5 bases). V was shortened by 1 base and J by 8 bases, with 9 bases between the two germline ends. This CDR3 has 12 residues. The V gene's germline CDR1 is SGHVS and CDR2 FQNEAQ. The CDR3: CASSLGAGKQYF. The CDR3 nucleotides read TGTGCCAGCAGCTTAGGGGCAGGGAAGCAGTACTTC.

The CDR3 spells CSAPTGEKVYNEQFF. Written as DNA, the CDR3 is TGCAGTGCTCCGACAGGGGAGAAGGTCTACAATGAGCAGTTCTTC. The V gene is TRBV20-1, the J gene TRBJ2-1; TRBD1 agrees at 8 bases. With V trimmed by 5 bases and J by 3 bases, 9 bases remained unmatched. The germline gives CDR1 DFQATT, CDR2 SNEGSKA (reference sequence). This CDR3 has 15 residues.

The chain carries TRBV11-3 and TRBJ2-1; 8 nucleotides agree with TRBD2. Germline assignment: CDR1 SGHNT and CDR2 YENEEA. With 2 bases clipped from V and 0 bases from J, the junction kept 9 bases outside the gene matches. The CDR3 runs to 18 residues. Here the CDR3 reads CASSLNGRDLSSYNEQFF. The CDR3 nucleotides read TGTGCCAGCAGCTTAAACGGGAGGGACTTAAGCTCCTACAATGAGCAGTTCTTC.